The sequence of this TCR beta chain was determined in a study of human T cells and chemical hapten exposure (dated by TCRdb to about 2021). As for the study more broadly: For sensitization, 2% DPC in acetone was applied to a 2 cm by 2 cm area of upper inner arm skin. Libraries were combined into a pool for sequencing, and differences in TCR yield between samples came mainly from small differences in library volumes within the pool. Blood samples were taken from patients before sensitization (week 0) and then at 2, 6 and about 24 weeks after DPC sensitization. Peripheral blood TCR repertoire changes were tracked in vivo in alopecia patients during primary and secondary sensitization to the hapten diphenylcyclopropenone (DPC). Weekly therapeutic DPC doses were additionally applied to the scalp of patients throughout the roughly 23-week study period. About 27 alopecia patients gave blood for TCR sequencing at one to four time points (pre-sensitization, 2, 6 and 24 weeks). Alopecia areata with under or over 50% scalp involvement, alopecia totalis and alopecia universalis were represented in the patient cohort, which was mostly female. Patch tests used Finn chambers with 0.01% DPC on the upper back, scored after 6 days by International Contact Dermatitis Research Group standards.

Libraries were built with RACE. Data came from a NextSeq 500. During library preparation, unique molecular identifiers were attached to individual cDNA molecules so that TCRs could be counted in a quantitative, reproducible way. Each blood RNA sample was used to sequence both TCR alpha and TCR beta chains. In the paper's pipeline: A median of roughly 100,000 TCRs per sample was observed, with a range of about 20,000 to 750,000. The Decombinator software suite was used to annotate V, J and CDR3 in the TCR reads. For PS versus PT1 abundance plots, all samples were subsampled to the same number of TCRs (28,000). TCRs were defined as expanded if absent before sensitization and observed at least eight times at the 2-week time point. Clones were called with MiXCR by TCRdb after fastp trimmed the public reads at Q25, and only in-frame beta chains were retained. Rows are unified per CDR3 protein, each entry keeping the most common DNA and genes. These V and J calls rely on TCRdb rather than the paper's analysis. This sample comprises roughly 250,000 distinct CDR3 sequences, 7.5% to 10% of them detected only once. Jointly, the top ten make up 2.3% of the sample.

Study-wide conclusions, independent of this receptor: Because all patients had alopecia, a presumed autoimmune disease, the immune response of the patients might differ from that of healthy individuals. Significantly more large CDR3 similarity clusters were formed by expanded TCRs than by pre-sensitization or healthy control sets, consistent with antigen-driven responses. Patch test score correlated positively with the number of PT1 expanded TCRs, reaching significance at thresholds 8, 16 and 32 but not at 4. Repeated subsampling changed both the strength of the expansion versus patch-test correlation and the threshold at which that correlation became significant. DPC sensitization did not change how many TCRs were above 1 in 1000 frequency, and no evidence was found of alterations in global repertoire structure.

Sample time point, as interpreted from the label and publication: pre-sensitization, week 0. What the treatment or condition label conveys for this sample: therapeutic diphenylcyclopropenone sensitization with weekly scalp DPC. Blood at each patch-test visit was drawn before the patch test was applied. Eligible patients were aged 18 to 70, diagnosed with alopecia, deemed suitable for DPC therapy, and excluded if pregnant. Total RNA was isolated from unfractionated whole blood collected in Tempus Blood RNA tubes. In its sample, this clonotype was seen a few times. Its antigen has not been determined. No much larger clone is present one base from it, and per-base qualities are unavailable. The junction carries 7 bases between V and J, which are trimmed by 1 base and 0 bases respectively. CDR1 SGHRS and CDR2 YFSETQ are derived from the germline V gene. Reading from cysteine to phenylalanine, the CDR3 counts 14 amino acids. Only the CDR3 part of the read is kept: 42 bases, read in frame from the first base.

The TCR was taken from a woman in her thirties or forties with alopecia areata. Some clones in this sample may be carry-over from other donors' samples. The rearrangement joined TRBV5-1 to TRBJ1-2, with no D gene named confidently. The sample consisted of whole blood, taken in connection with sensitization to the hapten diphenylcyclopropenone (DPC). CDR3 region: CASSLHGANYGYTF. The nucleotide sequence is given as TGCGCCAGCAGCTTGCACGGGGCTAACTATGGCTACACCTTC. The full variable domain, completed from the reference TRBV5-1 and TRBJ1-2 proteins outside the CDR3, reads KAGVTQTPRYLIKTRGQQVTLSCSPISGHRSVSWYQQTPGQGLQFLFEYFSETQRNKGNFPGRFSGRQFSNSRSEMNVSTLELGDSALYLCASSLHGANYGYTFGSGTRLTVV.